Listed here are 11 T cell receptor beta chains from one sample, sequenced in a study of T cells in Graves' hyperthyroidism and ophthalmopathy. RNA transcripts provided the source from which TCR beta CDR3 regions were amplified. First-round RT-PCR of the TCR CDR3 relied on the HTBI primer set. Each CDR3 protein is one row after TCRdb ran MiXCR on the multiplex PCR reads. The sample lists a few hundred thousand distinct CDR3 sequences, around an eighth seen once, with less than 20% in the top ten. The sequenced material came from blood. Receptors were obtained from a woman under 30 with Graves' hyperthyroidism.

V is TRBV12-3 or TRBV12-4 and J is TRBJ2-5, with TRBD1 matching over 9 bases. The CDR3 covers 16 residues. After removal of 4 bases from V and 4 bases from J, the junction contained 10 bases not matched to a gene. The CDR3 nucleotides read TGTGCCAGCAGTTCGTGGACAGGGGTAGGGACAGAGACCCAGTACTTC. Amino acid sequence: CASSSWTGVGTETQYF.

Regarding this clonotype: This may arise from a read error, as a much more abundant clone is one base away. The CDR3 is CDISESSDTQYF. As DNA, the CDR3 is TGTGACATCAGTGAGAGCAGCGACACGCAGTATTTT. This sequence joins TRBV10-3 and TRBJ2-3; unclear D gene. The germline V gene has CDR1 ENHRY and CDR2 SYGVKD. The CDR3 runs 12 residues.

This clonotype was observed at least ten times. The chain's CDR3 is CASSRDRSSYEQYV. As DNA, the CDR3 is TGTGCCAGCTCAAGGGACAGGTCCTCCTACGAGCAGTACGTC. The chain employs TRBV18 and TRBJ2-7; 8 bases agree with TRBD1. Germline lookup yields CDR1 KGHSH and CDR2 LQKENI. V shed 5 bases, J shed 0 bases, and the junction held 3 bases outside the gene matches. The CDR3 loop spans 14 amino acids.

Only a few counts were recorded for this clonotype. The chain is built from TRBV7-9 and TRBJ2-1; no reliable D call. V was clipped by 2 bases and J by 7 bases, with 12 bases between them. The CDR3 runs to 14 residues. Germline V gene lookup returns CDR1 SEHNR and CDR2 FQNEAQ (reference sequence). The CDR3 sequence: CASSLLRRQNEQFF. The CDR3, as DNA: TGTGCCAGCAGCTTACTCAGGCGCCAGAATGAGCAGTTCTTC.

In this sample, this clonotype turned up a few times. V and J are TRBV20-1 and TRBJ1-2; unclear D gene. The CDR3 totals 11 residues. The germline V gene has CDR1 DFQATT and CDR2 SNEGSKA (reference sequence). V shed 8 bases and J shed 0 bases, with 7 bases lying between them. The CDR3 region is CSITANYGYTF. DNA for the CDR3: TGCAGTATAACAGCTAACTATGGCTACACCTTC.

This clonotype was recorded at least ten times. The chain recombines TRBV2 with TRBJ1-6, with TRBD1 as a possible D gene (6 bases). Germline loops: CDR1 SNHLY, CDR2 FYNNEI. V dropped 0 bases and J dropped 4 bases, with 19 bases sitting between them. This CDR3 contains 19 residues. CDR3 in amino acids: CASSEALKGHRTYNSPLHF. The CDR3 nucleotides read TGTGCCAGCAGTGAAGCGCTTAAGGGACACCGGACTTATAATTCACCCCTCCACTTT.

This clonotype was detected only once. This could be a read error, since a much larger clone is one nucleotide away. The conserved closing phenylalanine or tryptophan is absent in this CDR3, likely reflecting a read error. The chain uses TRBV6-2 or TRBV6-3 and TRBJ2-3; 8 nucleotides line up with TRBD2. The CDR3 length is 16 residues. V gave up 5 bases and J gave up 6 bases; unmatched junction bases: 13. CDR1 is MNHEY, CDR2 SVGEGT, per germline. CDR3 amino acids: CASSRRGSGRGDTQYL. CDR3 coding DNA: TGTGCCAGCAGTCGCCGGGGGAGCGGGAGAGGGGATACGCAGTATCTT.

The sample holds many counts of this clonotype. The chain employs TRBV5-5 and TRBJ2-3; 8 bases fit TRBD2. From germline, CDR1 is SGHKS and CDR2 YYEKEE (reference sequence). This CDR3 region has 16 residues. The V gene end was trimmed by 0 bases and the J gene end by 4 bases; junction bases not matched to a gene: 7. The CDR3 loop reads CASSLGPGRVADTQYF. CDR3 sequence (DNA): TGTGCCAGCAGCTTGGGACCCGGGAGGGTGGCAGATACGCAGTATTTT.

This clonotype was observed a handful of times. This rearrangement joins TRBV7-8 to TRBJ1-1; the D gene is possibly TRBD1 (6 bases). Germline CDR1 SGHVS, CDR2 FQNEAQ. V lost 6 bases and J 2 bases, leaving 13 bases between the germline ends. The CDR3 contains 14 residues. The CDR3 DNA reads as TGTGCCAGCAGGGATCGGACAGAAAACACTGAAGCTTTCTTT. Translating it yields CASRDRTENTEAFF. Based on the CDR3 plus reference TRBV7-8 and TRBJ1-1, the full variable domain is GAGVSQSPRYKVAKRGQDVALRCDPISGHVSLFWYQQALGQGPEFLTYFQNEAQLDKSGLPSDRFFAERPEGSVSTLKIQRTQQEDSAVYLCASRDRTENTEAFFGQGTRLTVV.

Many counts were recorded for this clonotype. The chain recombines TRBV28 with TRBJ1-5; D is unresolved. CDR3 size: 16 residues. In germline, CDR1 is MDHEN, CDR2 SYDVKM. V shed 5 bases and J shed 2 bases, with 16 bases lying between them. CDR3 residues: CASSPLGEEGNQPQHF. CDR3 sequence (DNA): TGTGCCAGCAGTCCCCTAGGAGAGGAGGGCAATCAGCCCCAGCATTTT.

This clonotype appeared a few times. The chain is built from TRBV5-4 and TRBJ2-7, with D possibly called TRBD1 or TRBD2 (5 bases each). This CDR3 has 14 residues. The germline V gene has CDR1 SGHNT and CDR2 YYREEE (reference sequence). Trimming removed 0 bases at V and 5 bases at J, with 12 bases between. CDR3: CASSLDTWGNEQYF. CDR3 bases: TGTGCCAGCAGCTTGGACACGTGGGGGAACGAGCAGTACTTC.